This TCR beta chain was recovered during a study of T cells in Graves' hyperthyroidism and ophthalmopathy. Study outcomes and limitations: Separation of ophthalmopathy from stable hyperthyroidism was achieved by a 13 V-J model.

Germline trimming cut 8 bases from V and 0 bases from J; bases unmatched to any gene: 2. There are 13 residues in the CDR3. Germline CDR1 SEHNR, CDR2 FQNEAQ (reference sequence). Turning to this clonotype: The antigen remains undetermined.

Clinical symptoms, serum thyroxine and TRAb, thyroid ultrasound and orbital computed tomography were used for the diagnoses. The PBMCs were sourced from fresh peripheral blood (more than 8.5 ml). Template material for amplifying TCR beta CDR3 regions consisted of RNA transcripts. HTBI primers drove first-round RT-PCR of the TCR CDR3. TCRdb used MiXCR to reprocess the multiplex PCR reads, holding one entry per CDR3 protein. The sample yields 660,000 or so distinct CDR3 sequences, around 21% seen once. The V gene is TRBV7-9, the J gene TRBJ2-7, with TRBD1 identical over 9 bases. This receptor was obtained from a man aged 25 to 40 with Graves' ophthalmopathy. The sequenced material came from blood. DNA of the CDR3: TGTGCCAGCGGGACAGGGTTCTCCTACGAGCAGTACTTC. Protein product: CASGTGFSYEQYF.